The 13 T cell receptor beta chains given below trace back to one sample, sequenced in a study of shared clonotypes between healthy human individuals. Clones were read by immunoSEQ multiplex PCR, and TCRdb kept only the in-frame ones, dropping some. Of approximately 460,000 clones listed, 77% are singletons. The sequencing sample was made of PBMCs. The receptors stem from a woman aged 40-49 years in good health. Some clones in this sample may be carry-over from other donors' samples.

The CDR3: CASSDRLAHNEQFF. The DNA for the CDR3 is TGTGCCAGCAGCGATCGGCTAGCGCACAATGAGCAGTTCTTC. The rearrangement uses TRBV9 and TRBJ2-1, with a possible D match to TRBD2 (6 bases). V was trimmed by 3 bases and J by 5 bases, leaving 12 bases between them. The CDR3 sequence is 14 residues long. Germline CDR1 reads SGDLS; CDR2 reads YYNGEE.

The V and J genes are TRBV27 and TRBJ2-1, with TRBD2 matching 9 bases. This CDR3 is built from 16 residues. With 5 bases clipped from V and 4 bases from J, the junction kept 9 bases outside the gene matches. The germline V gene has CDR1 MNHEY and CDR2 SMNVEV (reference sequence). CDR3 protein: CASSPSSGTRYNEQFF. The DNA for the CDR3 is TGTGCCAGCAGTCCCTCTAGCGGGACGCGGTACAATGAGCAGTTCTTC.

This clone has a handful of counts. The genes are TRBV9 and TRBJ1-4; D remains unclear. This CDR3 comprises 14 residues. CDR1 and CDR2 (germline): SGDLS, YYNGEE. The V gene lost 0 bases and the J gene lost 9 bases, with 12 bases spanning the gap. Here the CDR3 DNA reads TGTGCCAGCAGCGTAGTGGCCCCTGTTAAAAAACTGTTTTTT. This gives the protein CASSVVAPVKKLFF.

J is TRBJ2-3 and V is TRBV4-3; 10 bases are a match to TRBD2. From germline, CDR1 is LGHNA and CDR2 YSLEER. After removal of 3 bases from V and 5 bases from J, the junction contained 5 bases not matched to a gene. The CDR3 runs to 15 residues. The CDR3 nucleotides read TGCGCCAGCAGCCAGGGGAGCGGGGGGGTAGATACGCAGTATTTT. Translation: CASSQGSGGVDTQYF.

The gene calls are TRBV19 and TRBJ2-6; D not resolved. This CDR3 region has 14 residues. Trimming removed 6 bases at V and 2 bases at J, with 8 bases between. Germline CDR1 is LNHDA and CDR2 is SQIVND (reference sequence). As DNA, the CDR3 is TGTGCCAGTAGGCAGAATACTGGGGCCAACGTCCTGACTTTC. Translation gives CASRQNTGANVLTF.

The chain uses TRBV19 and TRBJ2-5; maybe TRBD2 (7 bases). Deletions cut 7 bases from V and 1 base from J, with 19 bases between. Per germline, CDR1 LNHDA and CDR2 SQIVND (reference sequence). There are 16 residues in the CDR3. CDR3 sequence reads: CASTSPYREGQETQYF. The CDR3 coding sequence is TGTGCCAGTACCTCCCCCTACAGGGAGGGCCAAGAGACCCAGTACTTC.

The chain links TRBV6-5 to TRBJ2-7; D remains unclear. Trimming cost V 2 bases and J 4 bases, with 3 bases left between them. The CDR3 loop spans 11 amino acids. Looked up from germline, CDR1 is MNHEY and CDR2 is SVGAGI. The CDR3 region is CASSYMYEQYF. The CDR3 DNA follows: TGTGCCAGCAGTTACATGTACGAGCAGTACTTC.

The chain employs TRBV7-3 and TRBJ2-1, with TRBD1 matching over 8 bases. Germline V CDR1 and CDR2: SGHTA, FQGTGA. CDR3 length: 16 amino acids. V shed 2 bases and J 8 bases; nucleotides not matched to a gene: 11. The CDR3 nucleotides read TGTGCCAGCAGCTTAGCGACGACAGGGGAGGTCGATGAGCAGTTCTTC. Translated, it gives CASSLATTGEVDEQFF.

J is TRBJ2-1 and V is TRBV30; D possibly matches TRBD1 or TRBD2 (5 bases each). Germline V gene sequence: CDR1 GTSNPN, CDR2 SVGIG (reference sequence). The CDR3 has 13 residues. With 2 bases removed from V and 7 bases from J, the gap between germline ends came to 12 bases. CDR3 protein: CAWSFGGVNEQFF. CDR3 DNA: TGTGCCTGGAGTTTTGGGGGAGTAAATGAGCAGTTCTTC.

V and J are TRBV28 and TRBJ2-1; the D is unclear. In germline, CDR1 is MDHEN, CDR2 SYDVKM. Trimming removed 8 bases at V and 0 bases at J, with 11 bases between. The CDR3 consists of 14 residues. The CDR3 DNA reads as TGTGCCAGCTCCAGGCCTAGCTCCTACAATGAGCAGTTCTTC. It is translated as CASSRPSSYNEQFF.

J is TRBJ2-7 and V is TRBV29-1; D could derive from TRBD1 or TRBD2 (6 bases each). V was shortened by 7 bases and J by 0 bases, with 16 bases between the two germline ends. This CDR3 contains 14 residues. Germline V lookup: CDR1 SQVTM, CDR2 ANQGSEA. The CDR3 DNA sequence: TGCAGCGCCGCTAAAGGGGGGAGCTCCTACGAGCAGTACTTC. Its protein product is CSAAKGGSSYEQYF.

The V call is TRBV5-6, the J call TRBJ2-1; possibly TRBD2 for D (6 bases). Per the germline V gene, CDR1 is SGHDT and CDR2 is YYEEEE. V was clipped by 1 base and J by 3 bases, with 8 bases between them. This CDR3 is 14 amino acids long. In nucleotides, the CDR3 is TGTGCCAGCAGCTTGCTAGCGTTCTACAATGAGCAGTTCTTC. This gives the protein CASSLLAFYNEQFF.

The table lists this clone with a few counts. The junction departs from the called germline gene at one end, perhaps through a read error. This rearrangement joins TRBV10-3 to TRBJ2-7; TRBD2 aligns across 13 bases. Germline V gene lookup returns CDR1 ENHRY and CDR2 SYGVKD. This CDR3 is 15 amino acids long. The CDR3 loop reads CAISRTSGSIYERYF. The CDR3 coding sequence is TGTGCCATCAGCAGGACTAGCGGGAGTATCTACGAGCGGTACTTC.